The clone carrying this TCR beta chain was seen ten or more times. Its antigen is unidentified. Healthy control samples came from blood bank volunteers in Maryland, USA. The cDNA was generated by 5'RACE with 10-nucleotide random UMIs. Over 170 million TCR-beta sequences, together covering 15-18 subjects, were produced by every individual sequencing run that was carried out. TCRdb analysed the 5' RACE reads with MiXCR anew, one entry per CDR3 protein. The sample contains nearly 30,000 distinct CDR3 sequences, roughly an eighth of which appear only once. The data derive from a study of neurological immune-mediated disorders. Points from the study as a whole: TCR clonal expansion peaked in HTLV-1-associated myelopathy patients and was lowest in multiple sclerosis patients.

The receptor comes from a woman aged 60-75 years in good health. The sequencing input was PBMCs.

CDR3 coding DNA: TGTGCCAGCAGCTTAGGTAGCGGGGCCCAGGAGACCCAGTACTTC. Translation gives CASSLGSGAQETQYF. This chain connects TRBV7-2 to TRBJ2-5; TRBD2 agrees at 8 bases. Germline assignment: CDR1 SGHTA and CDR2 FQGNSA. The V and J ends lost 1 base and 5 bases, in that order; junction bases with no gene match: 6. The CDR3 sequence is 15 residues long.